This T cell receptor beta chain came from a study of shared clonotypes between healthy human individuals. General study findings and limits: Rarefaction showed that sequencing of sorted subsets was incomplete (despite large depth). A generally larger estimated richness was seen in naive subsets than in memory subsets.

The protocol was immunoSEQ multiplex PCR, while the TCRdb copy is restricted to in-frame clones and leaves out a portion. The sample has hundreds of thousands of clones, about three quarters seen once. Turning to this clone: Its specificity is unknown.

The junction had 3 bases not matched to a gene; V was cut back by 5 bases and J by 7 bases. Germline V lookup: CDR1 SNHLY, CDR2 FYNNEI. CDR3 size: 14 residues. Material: memory CD4+ T cells sorted from blood. This sample's subset: CD45RA-negative fraction. The J gene is TRBJ1-5, the V gene TRBV2; TRBD1 agrees at 12 bases. This clonotype originated in a woman aged 25 to 39 in good health. CDR3 nucleotide sequence: TGTGCCAGCAGTTCCGGGACAGGGGGCCAGCCCCAGCATTTT. Translation gives CASSSGTGGQPQHF.